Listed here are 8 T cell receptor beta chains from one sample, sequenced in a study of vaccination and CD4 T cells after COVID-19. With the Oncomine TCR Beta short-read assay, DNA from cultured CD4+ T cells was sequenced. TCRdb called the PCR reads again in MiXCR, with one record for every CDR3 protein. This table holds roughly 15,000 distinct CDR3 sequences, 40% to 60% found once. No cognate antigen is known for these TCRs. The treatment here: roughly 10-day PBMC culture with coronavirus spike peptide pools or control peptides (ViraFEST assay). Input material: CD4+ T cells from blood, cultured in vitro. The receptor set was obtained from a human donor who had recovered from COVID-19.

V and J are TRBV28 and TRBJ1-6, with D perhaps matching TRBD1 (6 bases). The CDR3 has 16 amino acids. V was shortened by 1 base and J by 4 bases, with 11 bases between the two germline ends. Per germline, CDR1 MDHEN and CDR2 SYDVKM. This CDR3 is CASSLYGTLYNSPLHF. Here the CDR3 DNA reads TGTGCCAGCAGTTTATATGGGACACTATATAATTCACCCCTCCACTTT. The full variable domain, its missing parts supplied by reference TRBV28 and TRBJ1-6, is DVKVTQSSRYLVKRTGEKVFLECVQDMDHENMFWYRQDPGLGLRLIYFSYDVKMKEKGDIPEGYSVSREKKERFSLILESASTNQTSMYLCASSLYGTLYNSPLHFGNGTRLTVT.

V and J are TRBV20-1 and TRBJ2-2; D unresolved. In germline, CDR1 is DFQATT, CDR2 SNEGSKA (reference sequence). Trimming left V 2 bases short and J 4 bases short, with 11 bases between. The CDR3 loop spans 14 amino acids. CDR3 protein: CSARLRVATGELFF. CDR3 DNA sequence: TGCAGTGCTAGATTACGGGTAGCCACCGGGGAGCTGTTTTTT.

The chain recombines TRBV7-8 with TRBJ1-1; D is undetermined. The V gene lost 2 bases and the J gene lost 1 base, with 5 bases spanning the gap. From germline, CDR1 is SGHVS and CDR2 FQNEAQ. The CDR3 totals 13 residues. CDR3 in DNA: TGTGCCAGCAGCTTACGTCCGAACACTGAAGCTTTCTTT. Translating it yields CASSLRPNTEAFF.

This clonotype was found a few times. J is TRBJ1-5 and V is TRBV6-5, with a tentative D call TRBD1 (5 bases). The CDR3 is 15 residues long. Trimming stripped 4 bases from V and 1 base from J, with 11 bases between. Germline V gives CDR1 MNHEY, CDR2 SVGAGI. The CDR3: CASSSGGVSNQPQHF. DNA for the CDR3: TGTGCCAGCAGTTCCGGGGGGGTGAGCAATCAGCCCCAGCATTTT.

This chain's CDR3 is CASSLTRGGTEAFF. CDR3 DNA: TGTGCCAGCAGTCTCACCCGTGGGGGGACTGAAGCTTTCTTT. The chain carries TRBV6-1 and TRBJ1-1; D is perhaps TRBD1 (5 bases). V dropped 5 bases and J dropped 5 bases, with 15 bases sitting between them. Germline CDR1 reads MNHNS; CDR2 reads SASEGT. This CDR3 has 14 residues.

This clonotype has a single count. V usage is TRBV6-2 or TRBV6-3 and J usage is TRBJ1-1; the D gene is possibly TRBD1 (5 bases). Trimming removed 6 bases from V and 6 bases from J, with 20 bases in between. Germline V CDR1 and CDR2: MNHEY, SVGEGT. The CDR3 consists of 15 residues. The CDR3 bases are TGTGCCAGCAGCACGGACCGCACCCGGGGGGCTGAAGCTTTCTTT. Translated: CASSTDRTRGAEAFF.

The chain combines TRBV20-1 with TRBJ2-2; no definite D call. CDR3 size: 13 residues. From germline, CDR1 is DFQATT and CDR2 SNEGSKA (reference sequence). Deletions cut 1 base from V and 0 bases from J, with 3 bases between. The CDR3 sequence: CSARVANTGELFF. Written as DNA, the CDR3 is TGCAGTGCTAGAGTAGCGAACACCGGGGAGCTGTTTTTT.

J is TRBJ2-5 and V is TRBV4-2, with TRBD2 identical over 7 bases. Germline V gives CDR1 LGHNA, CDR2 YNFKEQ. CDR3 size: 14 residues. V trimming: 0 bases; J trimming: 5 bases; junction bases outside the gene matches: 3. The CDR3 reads CASSQETRGETQYF. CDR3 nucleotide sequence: TGTGCCAGCAGCCAAGAGACGCGGGGGGAGACCCAGTACTTC.